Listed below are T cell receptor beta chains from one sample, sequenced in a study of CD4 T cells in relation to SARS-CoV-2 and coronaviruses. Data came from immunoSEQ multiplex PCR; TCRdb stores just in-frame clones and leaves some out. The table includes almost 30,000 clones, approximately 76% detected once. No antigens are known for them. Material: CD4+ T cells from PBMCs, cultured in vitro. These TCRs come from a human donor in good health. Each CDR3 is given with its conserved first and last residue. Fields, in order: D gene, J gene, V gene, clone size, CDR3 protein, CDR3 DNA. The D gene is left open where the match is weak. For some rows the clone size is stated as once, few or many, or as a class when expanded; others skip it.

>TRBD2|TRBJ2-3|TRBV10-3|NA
CAISEATSGGYEDTQYF
TGTGCCATCAGTGAGGCGACTAGCGGGGGGTATGAAGATACGCAGTATTTT
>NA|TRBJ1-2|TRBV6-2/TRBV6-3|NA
CASSPSAFINYGYTF
TGTGCCAGCAGCCCCTCGGCCTTTATAAATTATGGCTACACCTTC
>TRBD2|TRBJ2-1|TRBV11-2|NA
CASSSLTSVGEQFF
TGTGCCAGCAGCTCCCTCACTAGCGTGGGTGAGCAGTTCTTC
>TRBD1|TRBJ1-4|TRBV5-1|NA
CASSPDGTAKELFF
TGCGCCAGCAGCCCCGACGGGACAGCTAAGGAACTGTTTTTT
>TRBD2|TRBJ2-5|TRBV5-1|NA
CASSYGLAGGNQETQYF
TGCGCCAGCAGCTATGGACTAGCGGGAGGAAACCAAGAGACCCAGTACTTC
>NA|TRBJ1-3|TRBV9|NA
CASSTQGFGNTIYF
TGTGCCAGCAGCACCCAGGGTTTTGGAAACACCATATATTTT
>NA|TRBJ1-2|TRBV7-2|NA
CASSPGQGNYGYTF
TGTGCCAGCAGCCCGGGTCAGGGGAACTATGGCTACACCTTC
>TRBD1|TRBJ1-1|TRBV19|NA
CASSTDRETEAFF
TGTGCCAGTAGTACGGACAGGGAGACTGAAGCTTTCTTT
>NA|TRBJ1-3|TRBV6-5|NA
CASRLGGGDTIYF
TGTGCCAGCAGACTGGGGGGGGGAGACACCATATATTTT
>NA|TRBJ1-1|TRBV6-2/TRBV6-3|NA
CASSYDRDKVNTEAFF
TGTGCCAGCAGTTACGATCGGGACAAAGTGAACACTGAAGCTTTCTTT
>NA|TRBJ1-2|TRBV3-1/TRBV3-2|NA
CASSRVNHLTDGYTF
TGTGCCAGCAGTCGGGTCAACCATCTTACCGATGGCTACACCTTC
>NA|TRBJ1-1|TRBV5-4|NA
CASSLQGVTEAFF
TGTGCCAGCAGCCTCCAGGGAGTCACTGAAGCTTTCTTT
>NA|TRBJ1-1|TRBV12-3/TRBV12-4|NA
CASSFLGSEAFF
TGTGCCAGCAGTTTTTTGGGCTCTGAAGCTTTCTTT
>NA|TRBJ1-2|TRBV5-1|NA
CASSFLSVDYGYTF
TGCGCCAGCAGCTTCCTCAGCGTAGATTATGGCTACACCTTC
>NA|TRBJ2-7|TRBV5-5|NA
CASSPTGTQSYEQYF
TGTGCCAGCAGCCCAACCGGGACACAGTCCTACGAGCAGTACTTC
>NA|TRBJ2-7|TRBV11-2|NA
CASSLGSGRYEQYF
TGTGCCAGCAGCTTGGGAAGCGGGCGCTACGAGCAGTACTTC
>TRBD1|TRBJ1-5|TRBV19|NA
CASRIQGGNQPQHF
TGTGCCAGTAGGATTCAGGGGGGCAATCAGCCCCAGCATTTT
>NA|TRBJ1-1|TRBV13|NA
CATKLGTEAFF
TGTGCCACCAAACTGGGCACTGAAGCTTTCTTT
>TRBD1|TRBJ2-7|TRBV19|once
CASSRFGQGTSYEQYF
TGTGCCAGTAGTAGGTTTGGACAGGGGACCTCCTACGAGCAGTACTTC
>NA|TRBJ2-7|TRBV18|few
CASSPSDEQYF
TGTGCCAGCTCACCATCAGACGAGCAGTACTTC
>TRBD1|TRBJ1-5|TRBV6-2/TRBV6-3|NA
CASSRQGEYQPQHF
TGTGCCAGCAGCCGACAGGGCGAGTATCAGCCCCAGCATTTT
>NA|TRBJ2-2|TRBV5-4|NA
CASSLGMSSGELFF
TGTGCCAGCAGCTTGGGGATGTCCTCCGGGGAGCTGTTTTTT
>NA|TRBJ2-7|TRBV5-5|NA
CASSSRGELPREQYF
TGTGCCAGCAGCTCTCGAGGGGAACTCCCTAGGGAGCAGTACTTC
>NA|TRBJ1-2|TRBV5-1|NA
CASSGQGSQLDGYTF
TGCGCCAGCAGCGGGCAGGGATCACAACTCGATGGCTACACCTTC
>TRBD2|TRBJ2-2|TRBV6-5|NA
CASSRTRGVGELFF
TGTGCCAGCAGTCGGACTAGGGGAGTGGGGGAGCTGTTTTTT
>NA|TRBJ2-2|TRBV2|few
CASRESLIGTGELFF
TGTGCCAGCAGGGAGAGTCTTATTGGGACCGGGGAGCTGTTTTTT
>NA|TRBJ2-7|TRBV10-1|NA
CASSESGRDEQYF
TGCGCCAGCAGTGAGTCGGGCAGGGACGAGCAGTACTTC
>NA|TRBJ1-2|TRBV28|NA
CASNAALGDGYTF
TGTGCCAGCAATGCCGCCCTCGGGGATGGCTACACCTTC
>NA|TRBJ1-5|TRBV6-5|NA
CASSPHSEQPQHF
TGTGCCAGCAGCCCCCACAGTGAGCAGCCCCAGCATTTT
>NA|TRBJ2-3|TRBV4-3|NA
CASSRGRDTQYF
TGCGCCAGCAGCCGCGGAAGGGATACGCAGTATTTT
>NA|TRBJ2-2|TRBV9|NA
CASSARSTGFPGELFF
TGTGCCAGCAGCGCCCGATCGACAGGATTCCCCGGGGAGCTGTTTTTT
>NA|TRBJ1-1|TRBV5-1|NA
CASSTQGPVGTEAFF
TGCGCCAGCAGCACCCAGGGGCCCGTGGGAACTGAAGCTTTCTTT
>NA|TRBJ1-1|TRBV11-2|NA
CASSPGEPEAFF
TGTGCCAGCAGCCCCGGGGAACCTGAAGCTTTCTTT
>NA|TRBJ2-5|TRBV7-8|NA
CASSSGGGGQETQYF
TGTGCCAGCAGTTCCGGTGGGGGCGGCCAAGAGACCCAGTACTTC
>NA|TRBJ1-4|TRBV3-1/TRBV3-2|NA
CASSGGTRQEKLFF
TGTGCCAGCAGCGGAGGTACCCGGCAGGAAAAACTGTTTTTT
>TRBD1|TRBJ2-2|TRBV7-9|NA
CASSLASYRGRDTGELFF
TGTGCCAGCAGCTTAGCGAGCTACAGGGGAAGAGACACCGGGGAGCTGTTTTTT
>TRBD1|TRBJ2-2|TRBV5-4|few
CASSPGTGRAGELFF
TGTGCCAGCAGCCCGGGGACAGGGAGGGCCGGGGAGCTGTTTTTT